This T cell receptor beta chain was observed in a study of cytomegalovirus exposure and HLA in healthy donors. Findings of the study overall: The classifier reportedly diagnosed cytomegalovirus status with high sensitivity and specificity.

This CDR3 is 16 amino acids long. V lost 1 base, J lost 2 bases, and 13 bases lay in between. Germline assignment: CDR1 SGHVS and CDR2 FNYEAQ. As to this clone: No antigen is known for it.

The PCR contained 60 Vbeta and 13 Jbeta primers. Some clones are missing from TCRdb's copy, which holds only in-frame ones; the method was immunoSEQ multiplex PCR. Among approximately 160,000 clones listed, around 80% were seen once. The sequencing input was PBMCs. V gene TRBV7-6 combines with J gene TRBJ2-3, with D hard to call. The receptor comes from a woman between 50 and 59 years old in good health and CMV-seropositive. CDR3 residues: CASSLVAGLYTDTQYF. Written as DNA, the CDR3 is TGTGCCAGCAGCTTAGTCGCAGGCCTCTACACAGATACGCAGTATTTT.